These 10 T cell receptor beta chains were sequenced from one sample in a study of blood T cell repertoires in COVID-19 (dated by TCRdb to the early 2020s). Preparation of the library involved the immunoSEQ multiplex PCR assay. TCRdb re-hosts the immuneACCESS table, in-frame sequences only. Its copies lack some clones; in the studies checked, an unresolved V gene accounts for under half of them, and the cause for the rest is not known. The sample table shows around 470,000 clones, and less than 95% are seen once. The ten largest clones represent approximately 0.55% of the sample. The specimen sequenced was PBMCs or T cells enriched from blood (not recorded which). These receptor sequences come from a man younger than 35 who had recovered from COVID-19.

The rearrangement links TRBV12-3 or TRBV12-4 to TRBJ1-1; the D is unclear. The CDR3 is made up of 12 amino acids. Trimming took off 7 bases at V and 6 bases at J, with 12 bases between the two ends. CDR3 sequence: CASTTGRAEAFF. In nucleotides, the CDR3 is TGTGCCAGCACCACTGGTAGAGCTGAAGCTTTCTTT.

The CDR3 spells CASRGWTGRETQYF. CDR3 nucleotides: TGTGCCAGCCGAGGGTGGACGGGCCGAGAGACCCAGTACTTC. The chain combines TRBV28 with TRBJ2-5, with a tentative D call TRBD2 (5 bases). Trimming removed 8 bases from V and 4 bases from J, with 17 bases in between. The germline V gene has CDR1 MDHEN and CDR2 SYDVKM. The CDR3 extends over 14 amino acids.

This rearrangement joins TRBV28 to TRBJ1-1, with TRBD1 matching over 8 bases. Germline V gene lookup returns CDR1 MDHEN and CDR2 SYDVKM. The CDR3 has 17 residues. V shed 3 bases, J shed 4 bases, and the junction held 13 bases outside the gene matches. The CDR3, as DNA: TGTGCCAGCAGTTTGGGACAGGAAGACCCGCTGGGCACTGAAGCTTTCTTT. This encodes CASSLGQEDPLGTEAFF.

The chain employs TRBV12-3 or TRBV12-4 and TRBJ1-1; 7 bases fit TRBD1. J gave up 10 bases and V 4 bases, and 9 bases lay outside the gene matches. The CDR3 extends over 13 amino acids. The DNA of the CDR3 is TGTGCCAGCAGTTATGGGACAGAGGTGGTAGCTTTCTTT. Its translation: CASSYGTEVVAFF.

The chain couples TRBV3-1 (or the pseudogene TRBV3-2) to TRBJ2-5, with a possible D match to TRBD2 (7 bases). V lost 4 bases to trimming and J lost 5 bases, with 14 bases between them. The CDR3 length is 14 residues. Germline values: CDR1 LGHDT, CDR2 YNNKEL (reference sequence). The CDR3 DNA is TGTGCCAGCAGCCCCGGAGGGGGAGGGGAGACCCAGTACTTC. This gives the protein CASSPGGGGETQYF.

As concerns this clone: Other nucleotide sequences from this sample produce the same CDR3. The chain has TRBV5-4 and TRBJ2-5; 15 positions agree with TRBD2. CDR1 is SGHNT and CDR2 is YYREEE in the germline V gene (reference sequence). The CDR3 covers 16 residues. The V gene end was trimmed by 3 bases and the J gene end by 1 base; junction bases not matched to a gene: 1. The CDR3 here is CASSSGLAGGQETQYF. For the CDR3, the DNA is TGTGCCAGCAGCTCGGGACTAGCGGGGGGCCAAGAGACCCAGTACTTC. The full variable domain, completed using reference TRBV5-4 and TRBJ2-5, is ETGVTQSPTHLIKTRGQQVTLRCSSQSGHNTVSWYQQALGQGPQFIFQYYREEENGRGNFPPRFSGLQFPNYSSELNVNALELDDSALYLCASSSGLAGGQETQYFGPGTRLLVL.

The rearrangement joins TRBV28 to TRBJ2-2; 7 bases line up with TRBD1. The CDR3 contains 13 residues. The V gene's germline CDR1 is MDHEN and CDR2 SYDVKM. The V segment lost 1 base and the J segment 13 bases; nucleotides outside the gene matches: 6. The CDR3 protein is CASSLLQGGWLFF. The DNA for the CDR3 is TGTGCCAGCAGTTTATTGCAAGGGGGCTGGCTGTTTTTT.

J is TRBJ2-5 and V is TRBV20-1; 7 bases are shared with TRBD2. This CDR3 region has 13 residues. Germline trimming cut 3 bases from V and 4 bases from J; bases unmatched to any gene: 5. Germline CDR1 and CDR2: DFQATT and SNEGSKA (reference sequence). The CDR3 DNA follows: TGCAGTGCTAGTGCGGGGGTACGAGAGACCCAGTACTTC. Translation gives CSASAGVRETQYF.

V and J are TRBV4-1 and TRBJ1-2; D not resolved. This CDR3 has 15 amino acids. Germline V gene lookup returns CDR1 MGHRA and CDR2 YSYEKL. V was shortened by 9 bases and J by 0 bases, with 17 bases between the two germline ends. CDR3 DNA sequence: TGCGCCAGTAGCAACAGCCTCCTCTCTAACTATGGCTACACCTTC. This codes for CASSNSLLSNYGYTF.

The chain carries TRBV28 and TRBJ1-4; 8 bases line up with TRBD1. Germline V gene sequence: CDR1 MDHEN, CDR2 SYDVKM. Germline trimming cut 6 bases from V and 3 bases from J; bases unmatched to any gene: 0. The CDR3 spans 13 residues. The CDR3 DNA reads TGTGCCAGCAGGACAGGGGCTAATGAAAAACTGTTTTTT. The encoded protein is CASRTGANEKLFF.